This TCR beta chain was observed in a study of molecular identifiers for immune sequencing clone quantification. Study as a whole: Across replicate runs, RNA obtained from around 20,000 or 100,000 naive CD8 cells was divided into five, with four undergoing sequencing.

As previously described, bulk TCR libraries were made using listed TCR primers. TCRdb re-derived calls from the PCR reads in MiXCR, one entry per CDR3 protein. The sample records more than 95,000 distinct CDR3 sequences, less than 25% being singletons. V shed 4 bases and J 3 bases; nucleotides not matched to a gene: 5. CDR1 and CDR2 (germline): SGHTA, FQGNSA. The CDR3 runs to 14 residues. RNA fractions of 10%, 30% or 50% and about 18,000 to 1,000,000 sorted cells were the source of naive CD8 libraries. Naive CD8 T cells underwent sorting with the CD8+CD4-CCR7+CD45RA+ definition. This clonotype was seen many times.

Specimen: naive CD8+ T cells from blood, with Jurkat cell RNA spiked in. Subset specified: FACS-sorted CD8+CD4-CCR7+CD45RA+ naive T cells. The TCR comes from a human donor in good health. Some libraries in this study had Jurkat cell RNA spiked in. The chain employs TRBV7-2 and TRBJ2-7; 8 bases match TRBD1. The DNA for the CDR3 is TGTGCCAGCAGCTCGCGGGGACAGGACTACGAGCAGTACTTC. It translates to CASSSRGQDYEQYF.